These 6 T cell receptor beta chains were all obtained from the same sample, sequenced in a study of T cell changes during pregnancy in multiple sclerosis. Sequenced by immunoSEQ multiplex PCR; TCRdb stores in-frame clones only, minus some. The table has roughly 50,000 clones, around 92% seen once. Sequenced here: CD4+ T cells from peripheral blood mononuclear cells, sampled in the third trimester of pregnancy. These receptors all stem from a female donor with multiple sclerosis, enrolled in a pregnancy study.

V and J are TRBV9 and TRBJ2-1, with D perhaps matching TRBD2 (6 bases). Trimming pared 1 base from V and 4 bases from J, leaving 12 bases between. CDR1 is SGDLS and CDR2 is YYNGEE in the germline V gene. The CDR3 sequence is 15 residues long. CDR3 sequence reads: CASSVTGLAYNEQFF. The CDR3 DNA follows: TGTGCCAGCAGCGTAACCGGGCTAGCGTACAATGAGCAGTTCTTC.

V gene TRBV28 combines with J gene TRBJ1-5; no clear D gene. The CDR3 has 13 amino acids. Germline CDR1 is MDHEN and CDR2 is SYDVKM. Trimming removed 8 bases from V and 2 bases from J, with 10 bases in between. CDR3 DNA: TGTGCCAGCGAGGAGTGGGGCAATCAGCCCCAGCATTTT. This translates into CASEEWGNQPQHF.

This chain links TRBV2 with TRBJ2-1, with 9 bases that match TRBD2. Germline V gene sequence: CDR1 SNHLY, CDR2 FYNNEI. The CDR3 has 15 amino acids. J lost 2 bases, V lost 8 bases, and 7 bases had no gene match. The CDR3, as DNA: TGTGCCAGCGGTAGCGGGAGAGGCCCCTACAATGAGCAGTTCTTC. This codes for CASGSGRGPYNEQFF.

This clone was seen a single time. The chain couples TRBV11-1 to TRBJ2-1, with D tentatively TRBD1 (5 bases). The V gene lost 5 bases and the J gene lost 6 bases, with 14 bases spanning the gap. The length of the CDR3 is 14 residues. Germline V gene data show CDR1 as SGHAT and CDR2 as FQDESV (reference sequence). The CDR3 protein is CASSKGLGPNEQFF. The CDR3 DNA is TGTGCCAGCAGCAAGGGGCTAGGCCCCAATGAGCAGTTCTTC.

The CDR3 loop is CASSPGGGNNQPQHF. DNA for the CDR3: TGTGCCAGCTCACCCGGGGGGGGGAACAATCAGCCCCAGCATTTT. This rearrangement joins TRBV18 to TRBJ1-5, with D possibly matching TRBD1 (5 bases). V dropped 3 bases and J dropped 3 bases, with 12 bases sitting between them. CDR3 size: 15 residues. CDR1 is KGHSH and CDR2 is LQKENI in the germline V gene.

The V call is TRBV14, the J call TRBJ2-1; D perhaps matches TRBD2 (5 bases). This CDR3 spans 16 amino acids. Per germline, CDR1 SGHDN and CDR2 FVKESK. Trimming left V 0 bases short and J 2 bases short, with 11 bases between. CDR3 sequence reads: CASSQDIASPYNEQFF. CDR3 bases: TGTGCCAGCAGCCAAGACATAGCGTCGCCCTACAATGAGCAGTTCTTC.